This note documents a single T cell receptor beta chain sequence. The antigen is undetermined. Together with a sample-barcoded 5' primer, a J-beta primer mix was included in a second PCR lasting about 7 to 11 cycles. Sequencing of every sample gave 2.5 million or more CDR3-containing paired-end reads. TCRdb reprocessed the 5' RACE reads with MiXCR, giving one entry per CDR3 protein. The table records about 900,000 distinct CDR3 sequences, 40% to 60% of them present only once. The V gene lost 1 base and the J gene lost 1 base, with 19 bases spanning the gap. Germline values: CDR1 SEHNR, CDR2 FQNEAQ (reference sequence). The CDR3 loop spans 18 amino acids. The data belong to a study of blood T cells in healthy people across ages. General study results and limits: Unsorted PBMCs prevented conclusive naive versus antigen-experienced comparison. The recorded TCR beta diversity per million T cells decreased in a roughly linear manner with age. Long-lived donors carried more naive CD4+ cells and greater diversity than aged donors.

The receptor was isolated from a man aged 25-40 years in good health. Sequenced sample: blood. V and J are TRBV7-9 and TRBJ2-5; possible D gene TRBD2, 6 bases. CDR3 sequence: CASSLVEVASVGQETQYF. As DNA, the CDR3 is TGTGCCAGCAGCTTAGTAGAGGTTGCTAGCGTGGGCCAAGAGACCCAGTACTTC.